The 23 T cell receptor beta chains in this list originate from one sample, sequenced in a study of spatial heterogeneity in lung cancer. Overall study results and limits: Within tumors, counts of expanded alpha and beta TCRs tracked tumor mutation counts.

Which antigens these TCRs recognize remains unknown. TCRdb called the 5' RACE reads again in MiXCR, with one record for every CDR3 protein. The sample gives 7,000 to 10,000 distinct CDR3 sequences, about 3% of which show up once; 12% to 15% is in the top ten. Time point of the sample: sample taken at primary tumor resection. The specimen comprised lung tumor tissue, sampled at surgery. These receptors were taken from a male donor with early-stage non-small cell lung cancer.

This clonotype was counted at least ten times. The chain recombines TRBV5-4 with TRBJ2-5; 12 bases are a match to TRBD1. The trim removed 0 bases at V and 6 bases at J, leaving 3 bases unmatched. This CDR3 region has 15 residues. Germline V gives CDR1 SGHNT, CDR2 YYREEE (reference sequence). DNA for the CDR3: TGTGCCAGCAGCTTGGAGGGACAGGGGGCCCAGACCCAGTACTTC. This sequence encodes CASSLEGQGAQTQYF.

This clonotype was seen ten or more times. The chain employs TRBV10-2 and TRBJ2-2, with TRBD2 identical over 8 bases. V lost 11 bases, J lost 2 bases, and 7 bases stayed unmatched. This CDR3 is 14 amino acids long. In germline, CDR1 is WSHSY, CDR2 SAAADI. In nucleotides, the CDR3 is TGCGCCCTGTGGCGGGGGGCCAACACCGGGGAGCTGTTTTTT. Translation: CALWRGANTGELFF.

At least ten counts were recorded for this clonotype. The chain joins TRBV14 to TRBJ2-3; 11 nucleotides align to TRBD2. The CDR3 covers 18 residues. The V segment lost 4 bases and the J segment 2 bases; nucleotides outside the gene matches: 11. Per germline, CDR1 SGHDN and CDR2 FVKESK. Here the CDR3 DNA reads TGTGCCAGCAGCCGCTATTCGATACTAGCGGGGGACACAGATACGCAGTATTTT. This translates into CASSRYSILAGDTDTQYF.

At least ten counts were recorded for this clonotype. The chain combines TRBV18 with TRBJ1-6; D is perhaps TRBD1 (6 bases). V lost 1 base and J 6 bases, leaving 13 bases between the germline ends. Germline values: CDR1 KGHSH, CDR2 LQKENI. This CDR3 has 16 residues. The CDR3 DNA reads as TGTGCCAGCTCACCACAAACTCTGGACAGTAATTCACCCCTCCACTTT. Its protein product is CASSPQTLDSNSPLHF.

In this sample, this clonotype turned up many times. The V and J genes are TRBV12-3 or TRBV12-4 and TRBJ2-1, with 10 bases aligning to TRBD1. There are 15 residues in the CDR3. V shed 5 bases, J shed 2 bases, and the junction held 3 bases outside the gene matches. DNA of the CDR3: TGTGCCAGCAGTGGCGGGACAGGGGCCTACAATGAGCAGTTCTTC. Translated: CASSGGTGAYNEQFF.

In this sample, this clonotype turned up many times. V and J are TRBV20-1 and TRBJ1-5; possible D gene TRBD1, 5 bases. Germline V gene sequence: CDR1 DFQATT, CDR2 SNEGSKA (reference sequence). With 0 bases removed from V and 6 bases from J, the gap between germline ends came to 24 bases. The CDR3 sequence is 18 residues long. The CDR3 here is CSARDRDVTRLGRQPQHF. The CDR3 DNA follows: TGCAGTGCTAGAGATCGGGACGTTACAAGGTTAGGACGTCAGCCCCAGCATTTT.

In its sample, this clonotype ranks as medium-sized (0.01 to 0.1%). The chain is built from TRBV10-3 and TRBJ1-3, with D perhaps TRBD1 (5 bases). Germline-derived CDR1 and CDR2 are ENHRY and SYGVKD. This CDR3 is 15 amino acids long. The V end was cut by 8 bases, the J end by 0 bases, with 14 bases between. The CDR3 DNA follows: TGTGCCATCCGACCGGACACAAGCTCTGGAAACACCATATATTTT. Translated: CAIRPDTSSGNTIYF.

This clonotype was counted at least ten times. J is TRBJ2-7 and V is TRBV2, with D unclear. The CDR3 runs to 12 residues. Trimming left V 8 bases short and J 4 bases short, with 12 bases between. Germline V gene data show CDR1 as SNHLY and CDR2 as FYNNEI. The CDR3 sequence: CASAISEYEQYF. DNA of the CDR3: TGTGCCAGCGCCATCTCCGAGTACGAGCAGTACTTC.

This clonotype has at least ten counts. The CDR3 DNA sequence: TGTGCCAGCAGCTTAAGTGCTGGAAACACCATATATTTT. It encodes CASSLSAGNTIYF. This rearrangement joins TRBV7-2 to TRBJ1-3; no definite D call. With 2 bases removed from V and 2 bases from J, the gap between germline ends came to 4 bases. The CDR3 covers 13 residues. Germline V CDR1 and CDR2: SGHTA, FQGNSA.

In its sample, this clonotype is medium-sized. The chain is built from TRBV21-1 and TRBJ2-2; the table gives TRBD1 as D, unverified against the DNA. TRBV21-1 is noted as a pseudogene. The CDR3 runs 17 residues. In DNA, the CDR3 is TGTGCCAGCATCAACCGGGTCAAGAAACGTTCCACCGGGGAGCTGTTTTTT. This codes for CASINRVKKRSTGELFF.

This clonotype showed up many times. V usage is TRBV7-2 and J usage is TRBJ1-1, with unresolved D. CDR3 length: 14 amino acids. Germline V gene lookup returns CDR1 SGHTA and CDR2 FQGNSA. The ends were cut back, 1 base at V and 0 bases at J, with 6 bases in the middle. The CDR3 spells CASSLGVMNTEAFF. The CDR3 region has the DNA TGTGCCAGCAGCTTAGGCGTCATGAACACTGAAGCTTTCTTT.

In its sample, this clonotype was seen many times. The chain is built from TRBV10-2 and TRBJ1-6; D call uncertain. V was cut by 2 bases and J by 10 bases, with 9 bases left in between. Germline V gene sequence: CDR1 WSHSY, CDR2 SAAADI. The CDR3 consists of 13 residues. The CDR3 loop reads CASSESKRSPLHF. CDR3 bases: TGCGCCAGCAGTGAGAGTAAGCGATCACCCCTCCACTTT.

This clonotype qualifies as medium-sized. This chain uses TRBV6-5 with TRBJ2-2; TRBD1 matches 10 bases. V trimming: 2 bases; J trimming: 3 bases; junction bases outside the gene matches: 12. CDR1 is MNHEY and CDR2 is SVGAGI in the germline V gene. CDR3 length: 19 amino acids. DNA for the CDR3: TGTGCCAGCAGTTACCGTTATGTCCGGACAGGGGGTGACACCGGGGAGCTGTTTTTT. Translated, it gives CASSYRYVRTGGDTGELFF.

Sample share makes this clonotype medium-sized. The chain employs TRBV12-3 or TRBV12-4 and TRBJ2-7; possible D gene TRBD1, 6 bases. Trimming pared 6 bases from V and 5 bases from J, leaving 11 bases between. The CDR3 is 12 residues long. In nucleotides, the CDR3 is TGTGCCAGCAGGGCGAGGGGGAACGAGCAGTACTTC. Amino acids: CASRARGNEQYF.

This clonotype has ten or more counts. The chain joins TRBV4-3 to TRBJ2-3, with D perhaps TRBD2 (6 bases). Per the germline V gene, CDR1 is LGHNA and CDR2 is YSLEER. CDR3 size: 17 residues. Trimming cost V 1 base and J 1 base, with 15 bases left between them. In nucleotides, the CDR3 is TGCGCCAGCAGCCAAGCGGAATGGGAGGTACGCACAGATACGCAGTATTTT. Translated, it gives CASSQAEWEVRTDTQYF.

Regarding this clonotype: Just one base apart from a much larger clone, this may be a read error. The V call is TRBV11-2, the J call TRBJ2-3, with a possible D match to TRBD1 (6 bases). V was clipped by 10 bases and J by 5 bases, with 19 bases between them. Germline V gene data show CDR1 as SGHAT and CDR2 as FQNNGV. The CDR3 runs to 14 residues. The CDR3 here is CANSFLGAKDTQYF. CDR3 in DNA: TGTGCCAACAGTTTCCTGGGGGCTAAAGATACGCAGTATTTT. Full variable domain (remainder filled in from reference TRBV11-2 and TRBJ2-3): EAGVAQSPRYKIIEKRQSVAFWCNPISGHATLYWYQQILGQGPKLLIQFQNNGVVDDSQLPKDRFSAERLKGVDSTLKIQPAKLEDSAVYLCANSFLGAKDTQYFGPGTRLTVL.

This clonotype was recorded many times. This chain uses TRBV6-5 with TRBJ2-4, with TRBD2 as a possible D gene (5 bases). The ends were cut back, 5 bases at V and 2 bases at J, with 19 bases in the middle. Germline lookup yields CDR1 MNHEY and CDR2 SVGAGI. The CDR3 is 17 residues long. CDR3 nucleotides: TGTGCCAGCAGTCATGGGAGAGAGAAATGGTCCAAAAACATTCAGTACTTC. Amino acid sequence: CASSHGREKWSKNIQYF.

This clonotype has a count of ten or more. The rearrangement links TRBV5-1 to TRBJ2-3; 10 bases match TRBD2. The CDR3 sequence is 16 residues long. Germline V gene sequence: CDR1 SGHRS, CDR2 YFSETQ. V trimming: 1 base; J trimming: 0 bases; junction bases outside the gene matches: 2. CDR3 sequence reads: CASSLLLAGSTDTQYF. In DNA form, the CDR3 reads TGCGCCAGCAGCTTGTTACTAGCGGGGAGCACAGATACGCAGTATTTT.

This clonotype has ten or more counts. This sequence joins TRBV11-2 and TRBJ1-1; D not resolved. Germline V gene sequence: CDR1 SGHAT, CDR2 FQNNGV. CDR3 length: 13 residues. The V end was cut by 6 bases, the J end by 1 base, with 9 bases between. CDR3 nucleotide sequence: TGTGCCAGCAGACCGACCGCGAACACTGAAGCTTTCTTT. This codes for CASRPTANTEAFF.

By share, this clonotype ranks as medium-sized. This CDR3 reads CASSVKAGGTRRNTEAFF. For the CDR3, the DNA is TGTGCCAGCAGTGTAAAGGCAGGGGGCACTAGAAGAAACACTGAAGCTTTCTTT. The rearrangement joins TRBV28 to TRBJ1-1, with 8 bases matching TRBD1. CDR1 is MDHEN, CDR2 SYDVKM, per germline. The CDR3 totals 18 residues. V lost 5 bases and J lost 2; bases outside the gene matches: 16.

This clonotype was seen ten or more times. DNA of the CDR3: TGTGCCAGCAGCTTAGCCCTTTTCGTTACCGGGACCCCCTATGGCTACACCTTC. Its translation: CASSLALFVTGTPYGYTF. The chain joins TRBV7-8 to TRBJ1-2; TRBD1 is a possible D gene (5 bases). V was pared by 0 bases and J by 4 bases, with 21 bases between. The CDR3 sequence is 18 residues long. CDR1 is SGHVS, CDR2 FQNEAQ, per germline.

The rearrangement joins TRBV11-2 to TRBJ2-1, with TRBD2 matching 9 bases. With V trimmed by 0 bases and J by 13 bases, 4 bases remained unmatched. From germline, CDR1 is SGHAT and CDR2 FQNNGV. The CDR3 totals 13 residues. CDR3 DNA sequence: TGTGCCAGCAGCTTAGAACCTAGCGGGGTTCAGTTCTTC. It codes for CASSLEPSGVQFF.

The table lists this clonotype with many counts. This sequence joins TRBV7-3 and TRBJ1-1; TRBD1 matches at 7 bases. The CDR3 totals 13 residues. Per the germline V gene, CDR1 is SGHTA and CDR2 is FQGTGA. V shed 5 bases, J shed 3 bases, and the junction held 3 bases outside the gene matches. CDR3 nucleotide sequence: TGTGCCAGCAGCGTCGACAGGGACACTGAAGCTTTCTTT. It is translated as CASSVDRDTEAFF.